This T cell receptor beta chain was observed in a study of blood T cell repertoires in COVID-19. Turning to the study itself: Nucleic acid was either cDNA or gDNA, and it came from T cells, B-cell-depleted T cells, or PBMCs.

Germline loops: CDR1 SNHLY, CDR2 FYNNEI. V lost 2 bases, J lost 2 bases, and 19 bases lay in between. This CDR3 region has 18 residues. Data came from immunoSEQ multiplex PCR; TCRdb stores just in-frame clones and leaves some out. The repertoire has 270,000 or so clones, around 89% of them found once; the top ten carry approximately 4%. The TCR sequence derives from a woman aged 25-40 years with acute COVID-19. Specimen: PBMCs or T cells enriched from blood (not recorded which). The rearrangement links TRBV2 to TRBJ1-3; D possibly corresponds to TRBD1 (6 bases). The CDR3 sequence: CASSESPGDRGTGNTIYF. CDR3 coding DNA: TGTGCCAGCAGTGAATCCCCAGGGGACCGTGGTACTGGAAACACCATATATTTT.